This TCR beta chain was found in a study of CD8+ T cells in alopecia areata. General study findings and limits: The study found tofacitinib significantly decreased scalp clonality and expanded CD8+ clones among the top 100.

This clone was detected a few times. Its antigen is unknown. As to treatment: oral pan-JAK inhibitor, 5-10 mg twice daily. CD4+ and CD8+ T cells were sorted from PBMCs stained for CD3, CD4 and CD8. TCR sequencing used cDNA made by reverse transcription of extracted RNA. The assay was immunoSEQ multiplex PCR, and TCRdb's table has in-frame clones only and misses some. This table holds 95,000 to 150,000 clones, more than 40% found once. Germline loops: CDR1 SEHNR, CDR2 FQNEAQ (reference sequence). The CDR3 length is 14 residues. V lost 0 bases and J lost 4, with 8 bases in between. This material consisted of CD4+ T cells sorted from blood, taken at week 4, from a patient treated with tofacitinib. This chain links TRBV7-9 with TRBJ2-3; D call uncertain. The receptor's source is a human donor with alopecia areata. The CDR3 DNA reads as TGTGCCAGCAGCTTAGCGCACCTCCCAGATACGCAGTATTTT. Translated: CASSLAHLPDTQYF.